This T cell receptor beta chain comes out of a study of OX40 agonist ivuxolimab in advanced cancers. On the study more broadly: The patients received ivuxolimab by intravenous route every 2 weeks at 0.01 to 10 mg/kg. Prior therapy, whether anti-PD-1, anti-PD-L1 or anti-CTLA-4, was allowed, and 40% had some. The dose-escalation group included hepatocellular carcinoma, melanoma, renal cell carcinoma and head and neck cancer.

Germline CDR1 SGHDT, CDR2 YYEEEE. Trimming took off 2 bases at V and 0 bases at J, with 9 bases between the two ends. The CDR3 runs 15 residues. Using immunoSEQ multiplex PCR, the repertoire was profiled, and TCRdb retains in-frame clones only, with some absent. The sample lists some 70,000 clones, roughly 80% occurring once. The chain links TRBV5-6 to TRBJ2-4; D might be TRBD1 or TRBD2, each matching 5 bases. Sequenced here: CD4+ or CD8+ T cells sorted from blood, sampled in a trial of the OX40 agonist ivuxolimab. This TCR derives from an adult with an advanced solid tumor such as melanoma, head and neck, liver or kidney cancer. The CDR3 protein is CASSFGGLAKNIQYF. The CDR3 nucleotides are TGTGCCAGCAGCTTTGGGGGTTTAGCCAAAAACATTCAGTACTTC.